The text below deals with one T cell receptor beta chain. What it recognizes is unknown. At one end, the junction sequence differs from germline, possibly due to a read error. The data are from a study of OX40 agonist ivuxolimab in advanced cancers. Study at large: Patients assigned to dose escalation were diagnosed with hepatocellular carcinoma, melanoma, renal cell or head and neck cancer. Findings and limits, study-wide: Compared with CD4+, CD8+ T cells on average had more expanded clones. The antigen specificity of the peripheral T cells (those that were expanded) was not determined.

The CDR3 loop spans 15 amino acids. CDR1 is LNHDA, CDR2 SQIVND, per germline (reference sequence). The data were produced by immunoSEQ multiplex PCR, yet TCRdb's version contains in-frame clones alone and is incomplete. The data hold tens of thousands of clones, with about 86% observed a single time. The study sampled blood at baseline, cycle 4 day 1, and cycle 7 day 1. The clonotype was recovered from an adult with an advanced solid tumor such as melanoma, head and neck, liver or kidney cancer. The genes are TRBV19 and TRBJ2-7; 9 bases map to TRBD1. Sequencing was performed on CD4+ or CD8+ T cells sorted from blood, taken in a trial of the OX40 agonist ivuxolimab. CDR3 nucleotide sequence: TGTGCCAGTAGGGTGACAGGGGGGCCCTCCGACGAGCAGTACTTC. Its translation is CASRVTGGPSDEQYF. The full variable domain, in which reference TRBV19 and TRBJ2-7 provide the parts outside the CDR3, is DGGITQSPKYLFRKEGQNVTLSCEQNLNHDAMYWYRQDPGQGLRLIYYSQIVNDFQKGDIAEGYSVSREKKESFPLTVTSAQKNPTAFYLCASRVTGGPSDEQYFGPGTRLTVT.